These 30 T cell receptor beta chains originate from one sample sequenced in a study of T cell changes during pregnancy in multiple sclerosis. Data came from immunoSEQ multiplex PCR; TCRdb stores just in-frame clones and leaves some out. Counted here are around 43,000 clones, approximately 92% occurring once; the ten biggest clones make up approximately 1.2%. The sample here was CD4+ T cells from peripheral blood mononuclear cells, taken in the first trimester of pregnancy. The receptors here all came from a female donor with multiple sclerosis, enrolled in a pregnancy study.

The CDR3 here is CASSRPGQGLAFF. In DNA, the CDR3 is TGTGCCAGCAGTAGACCGGGACAGGGCCTTGCTTTCTTT. The V gene is TRBV2, the J gene TRBJ1-1; 9 bases line up with TRBD1. Germline V gene data show CDR1 as SNHLY and CDR2 as FYNNEI. CDR3 length equals 13 residues. Trimming cost V 5 bases and J 11 bases; bases outside gene matches: 9.

This chain joins TRBV18 and TRBJ2-1; 14 nucleotides agree with TRBD2. Germline V gene sequence: CDR1 KGHSH, CDR2 LQKENI. V was clipped by 3 bases and J by 5 bases; unmatched bases: 0. The CDR3 extends over 15 amino acids. The CDR3 sequence is CASSPGLAGDNEQFF. Written as DNA, the CDR3 is TGTGCCAGCTCACCGGGACTAGCGGGGGACAATGAGCAGTTCTTC.

In its sample, this clone was seen a few times. V gene TRBV28 combines with J gene TRBJ2-7; maybe TRBD2 (5 bases). With 7 bases removed from V and 6 bases from J, the gap between germline ends came to 22 bases. The CDR3 sequence is 15 residues long. The germline gives CDR1 MDHEN, CDR2 SYDVKM. The CDR3 sequence: CASIPSPTLVREQYF. Written as DNA, the CDR3 is TGTGCCAGCATTCCAAGCCCCACACTAGTTCGCGAGCAGTACTTC.

The chain joins TRBV19 to TRBJ1-5; tentatively, D is TRBD1 (5 bases). The CDR3 runs to 15 residues. Germline V gives CDR1 LNHDA, CDR2 SQIVND (reference sequence). Trimming removed 3 bases at V and 1 base at J, with 10 bases between. CDR3 DNA sequence: TGTGCCAGTAGTATCTCAGGGTCAAGCAATCAGCCCCAGCATTTT. Translation: CASSISGSSNQPQHF.

The chain carries TRBV9 and TRBJ2-2, with 8 bases that match TRBD2. The germline V gene encodes CDR1 SGDLS and CDR2 YYNGEE. The V segment lost 1 base and the J segment 2 bases; nucleotides outside the gene matches: 19. The CDR3 is 21 residues long. The CDR3 nucleotides are TGTGCCAGCAGCGTACAACTAGCGGTTACCCTACCCCCGCTAAACACCGGGGAGCTGTTTTTT. It encodes CASSVQLAVTLPPLNTGELFF.

V usage is TRBV7-9 and J usage is TRBJ2-1; D is perhaps TRBD2 (6 bases). Trimming removed 5 bases from V and 0 bases from J, with 11 bases in between. The CDR3 spans 15 residues. CDR1 and CDR2 from the germline V gene are SEHNR and FQNEAQ (reference sequence). CDR3 DNA: TGTGCCAGCAGCCCTACGGGGGACTCCTACAATGAGCAGTTCTTC. It is translated as CASSPTGDSYNEQFF.

This chain connects TRBV5-4 to TRBJ2-1; 7 nucleotides line up with TRBD2. The CDR3 has 16 residues. V lost 3 bases, J lost 0 bases, and 6 bases stayed unmatched. Germline assignment: CDR1 SGHNT and CDR2 YYREEE (reference sequence). The CDR3 DNA follows: TGTGCCAGCAGCTCATTGGGGGGGAGCTCCTACAATGAGCAGTTCTTC. As protein: CASSSLGGSSYNEQFF. The variable domain in full, completed from reference TRBV5-4 and TRBJ2-1, reads ETGVTQSPTHLIKTRGQQVTLRCSSQSGHNTVSWYQQALGQGPQFIFQYYREEENGRGNFPPRFSGLQFPNYSSELNVNALELDDSALYLCASSSLGGSSYNEQFFGPGTRLTVL.

This clone appeared a few times. The chain combines TRBV14 with TRBJ1-2, with 7 bases that match TRBD1. Per germline, CDR1 SGHDN and CDR2 FVKESK. The CDR3 length is 14 residues. J was trimmed by 6 bases and V by 2 bases; bases with no gene match: 6. The CDR3 reads CASSQLDRVDGYTF. For the CDR3, the DNA is TGTGCCAGCAGCCAATTAGACAGGGTGGATGGCTACACCTTC.

J is TRBJ1-2 and V is TRBV7-2; TRBD1 aligns across 8 bases. Trimming at V came to 5 bases and at J to 7 bases, leaving 12 bases not matched to a gene. Germline V gene sequence: CDR1 SGHTA, CDR2 FQGNSA. The CDR3 is 15 amino acids. This CDR3 reads CASSTNRGIRGGYTF. In nucleotides, the CDR3 is TGTGCCAGCAGCACCAACAGGGGGATTCGGGGTGGCTACACCTTC.

This chain joins TRBV2 and TRBJ2-5; D is uncertain. Germline lookup yields CDR1 SNHLY and CDR2 FYNNEI. The V end lost 1 base, the J end lost 1 base, and 7 bases lay between the germline ends. The CDR3 covers 14 residues. CDR3 nucleotide sequence: TGTGCCAGCAGTGAAGACCTGAGCCAAGAGACCCAGTACTTC. It specifies CASSEDLSQETQYF.

CDR3 nucleotide sequence: TGTGCCAGCAGCTTGGCCAAGGTAGCGGCGTACCAAGAGACCCAGTACTTC. Its protein product is CASSLAKVAAYQETQYF. The J gene is TRBJ2-5, the V gene TRBV5-4, with D possibly being TRBD2 (6 bases). CDR3 length: 17 amino acids. Germline lookup yields CDR1 SGHNT and CDR2 YYREEE (reference sequence). The V gene lost 0 bases and the J gene lost 0 bases, with 15 bases spanning the gap.

The chain couples TRBV18 to TRBJ2-7, with 14 bases fitting TRBD2. The CDR3 length is 14 residues. Germline CDR1 is KGHSH and CDR2 is LQKENI. The V segment lost 4 bases and the J segment 6 bases; nucleotides outside the gene matches: 2. The CDR3 DNA reads TGTGCCAGCTCACTCGGACTAGCGGGAGGCGAGCAGTACTTC. It translates to CASSLGLAGGEQYF. Looking up the rest from reference TRBV18 and TRBJ2-7 gives the full variable domain: NAGVMQNPRHLVRRRGQEARLRCSPMKGHSHVYWYRQLPEEGLKFMVYLQKENIIDESGMPKERFSAEFPKEGPSILRIQQVVRGDSAAYFCASSLGLAGGEQYFGPGTRLTVT.

The chain employs TRBV7-9 and TRBJ2-7, with 9 bases aligning to TRBD2. Germline V CDR1 and CDR2: SEHNR, FQNEAQ (reference sequence). V lost 5 bases to trimming and J lost 0 bases; unmatched junction nucleotides: 14. There are 18 residues in the CDR3. CDR3 amino acids: CASSPPSSSGTYSYEQYF. The CDR3, as DNA: TGTGCCAGCAGCCCACCCTCCTCTAGCGGGACTTACTCCTACGAGCAGTACTTC.

The chain joins TRBV5-1 to TRBJ2-7, with 11 bases identical to TRBD2. The germline CDR1 and CDR2 sequences are SGHRS and YFSETQ. V shed 2 bases and J 4 bases; nucleotides not matched to a gene: 5. The CDR3 is 15 amino acids. CDR3 residues: CASSFEGLAAYEQYF. The DNA for the CDR3 is TGCGCCAGCAGCTTTGAGGGACTAGCGGCATACGAGCAGTACTTC.

V is TRBV28 and J is TRBJ1-5, with a possible D match to TRBD1 (6 bases). V was cut by 5 bases and J by 6 bases, with 17 bases left in between. CDR3 length equals 15 residues. CDR1 is MDHEN and CDR2 is SYDVKM in the germline V gene. The CDR3 sequence: CASSPSQGFPQPQHF. The CDR3 DNA sequence: TGTGCCAGCAGTCCATCACAGGGATTCCCTCAGCCCCAGCATTTT.

This clone was observed a single time. The chain combines TRBV5-1 with TRBJ2-7, with 10 positions matching TRBD2. The length of the CDR3 is 15 residues. Per germline, CDR1 SGHRS and CDR2 YFSETQ. Trimming cost V 6 bases and J 1 base; bases outside gene matches: 7. This CDR3 is CASKLAGTASYEQYF. CDR3 nucleotide sequence: TGCGCCAGCAAACTAGCGGGAACGGCGTCCTACGAGCAGTACTTC.

The gene calls are TRBV28 and TRBJ2-5; 13 nucleotides align to TRBD2. The CDR3 consists of 18 residues. CDR1 is MDHEN and CDR2 is SYDVKM in the germline V gene. The trim removed 4 bases at V and 7 bases at J, leaving 15 bases unmatched. This CDR3 is CASSSRLAGGLLEGTQYF. The CDR3 bases are TGTGCCAGCAGTTCTAGACTAGCGGGAGGACTCCTTGAGGGGACCCAGTACTTC.

The rearrangement uses TRBV2 and TRBJ2-1; 7 bases map to TRBD2. Germline V gene lookup returns CDR1 SNHLY and CDR2 FYNNEI. The CDR3 is made up of 13 amino acids. V lost 8 bases and J lost 7; bases outside the gene matches: 8. CDR3 DNA sequence: TGTGCCAGCGCCTCGCGGGAGATGAATGAGCAGTTCTTC. Translating it yields CASASREMNEQFF.

The chain links TRBV27 to TRBJ1-1; TRBD1 is a possible D gene (6 bases). V was cut by 6 bases and J by 0 bases, with 14 bases left in between. The CDR3 is 15 amino acids. The germline V gene encodes CDR1 MNHEY and CDR2 SMNVEV (reference sequence). CDR3 bases: TGTGCCAGCAGGTATGTGGGACAAGTGAACACTGAAGCTTTCTTT. Translating it yields CASRYVGQVNTEAFF.

The chain has TRBV7-2 and TRBJ2-3; 9 bases fit TRBD2. The CDR3 totals 15 residues. V trimming: 3 bases; J trimming: 6 bases; junction bases outside the gene matches: 7. The germline CDR1 and CDR2 sequences are SGHTA and FQGNSA. The CDR3 DNA reads TGTGCCAGCAGCTTGGGTAGCGGGAGATCGGATACGCAGTATTTT. Translating gives CASSLGSGRSDTQYF.

This sequence joins TRBV7-2 and TRBJ1-1; possible D gene TRBD1, 5 bases. V lost 7 bases and J 1 base, leaving 13 bases between the germline ends. CDR1 SGHTA and CDR2 FQGNSA come from the germline V gene. This CDR3 contains 14 residues. As DNA, the CDR3 is TGTGCCAGCACCTACTTAGGACAGAACACTGAAGCTTTCTTT. Its translation: CASTYLGQNTEAFF.

The genes are TRBV10-3 and TRBJ1-5; D possibly corresponds to TRBD1 (5 bases). CDR1 is ENHRY and CDR2 is SYGVKD in the germline V gene. Trimming shortened V by 8 bases and J by 0 bases, and 14 bases separated the two germline ends. This CDR3 comprises 15 residues. As DNA, the CDR3 is TGTGCCATCTCAGGGCACTCCTATAGCAATCAGCCCCAGCATTTT. Its protein product is CAISGHSYSNQPQHF.

J is TRBJ1-1 and V is TRBV5-4; TRBD1 agrees at 11 bases. CDR3 size: 15 residues. Trimming cost V 0 bases and J 4 bases; bases outside gene matches: 2. CDR1 and CDR2 (germline): SGHNT, YYREEE (reference sequence). The chain's CDR3 is CASSLGGTGGTEAFF. In DNA form, the CDR3 reads TGTGCCAGCAGCTTGGGAGGGACAGGGGGCACTGAAGCTTTCTTT.

This chain connects TRBV29-1 to TRBJ1-2; possible D gene TRBD1, 5 bases. Per germline, CDR1 SQVTM and CDR2 ANQGSEA. V lost 0 bases and J 3 bases, leaving 14 bases between the germline ends. The length of the CDR3 is 15 residues. In DNA, the CDR3 is TGCAGCGTTGAAGATGGGGCAGGGTGGGACTATGGCTACACCTTC. Translation: CSVEDGAGWDYGYTF.

The chain joins TRBV7-3 to TRBJ2-3; 7 bases fit TRBD2. The CDR3 sequence is 13 residues long. The V segment lost 4 bases and the J segment 5 bases; nucleotides outside the gene matches: 3. Looked up from germline, CDR1 is SGHTA and CDR2 is FQGTGA. This CDR3 reads CASSSPGGDTQYF. In DNA form, the CDR3 reads TGTGCCAGCAGCTCGCCGGGGGGAGATACGCAGTATTTT.

The rearrangement uses TRBV18 and TRBJ1-1; 9 nucleotides line up with TRBD1. The CDR3 contains 16 residues. V shed 6 bases, J shed 5 bases, and the junction held 13 bases outside the gene matches. Germline CDR1 reads KGHSH; CDR2 reads LQKENI. CDR3: CASSLRPGQGETEAFF. Written as DNA, the CDR3 is TGTGCCAGCTCCCTACGACCGGGACAGGGTGAGACTGAAGCTTTCTTT.

The rearrangement joins TRBV7-2 to TRBJ2-7, with 8 bases identical to TRBD1. From germline, CDR1 is SGHTA and CDR2 FQGNSA. The CDR3 totals 15 residues. V gave up 6 bases and J gave up 0 bases; unmatched junction bases: 7. CDR3: CASSYTGTGSYEQYF. CDR3 DNA: TGTGCCAGCAGTTATACGGGGACAGGCTCCTACGAGCAGTACTTC.

The V and J genes are TRBV4-2 and TRBJ2-5; 9 bases are a match to TRBD2. CDR1 LGHNA and CDR2 YNFKEQ come from the germline V gene. Germline trimming cut 0 bases from V and 2 bases from J; bases unmatched to any gene: 4. The length of the CDR3 is 16 residues. In DNA form, the CDR3 reads TGTGCCAGCAGCCAAGATTTGCGGGAGGGACAAGAGACCCAGTACTTC. It encodes CASSQDLREGQETQYF.

The V call is TRBV18, the J call TRBJ1-1, with D uncertain. This CDR3 spans 14 amino acids. Germline V CDR1 and CDR2: KGHSH, LQKENI. Trimming pared 2 bases from V and 4 bases from J, leaving 11 bases between. This chain's CDR3 is CASSPSRVGTEAFF. The CDR3 coding sequence is TGTGCCAGCTCACCATCGCGGGTGGGCACTGAAGCTTTCTTT.

The chain couples TRBV9 to TRBJ1-2, with D tentatively TRBD1 (5 bases). CDR3 length: 14 residues. Looked up from germline, CDR1 is SGDLS and CDR2 is YYNGEE. The V gene lost 3 bases and the J gene lost 6 bases, with 15 bases spanning the gap. In nucleotides, the CDR3 is TGTGCCAGCAGCGCCATAGCGGACATTGATGGCTACACCTTC. This codes for CASSAIADIDGYTF. Based on the CDR3 plus reference TRBV9 and TRBJ1-2, the full variable domain is DSGVTQTPKHLITATGQRVTLRCSPRSGDLSVYWYQQSLDQGLQFLIQYYNGEERAKGNILERFSAQQFPDLHSELNLSSLELGDSALYFCASSAIADIDGYTFGSGTRLTVV.